Sequencing of this T cell receptor (beta chain) was carried out in a study of tumor-infiltrating lymphocytes in primary liver carcinoma. Germline V gives CDR1 SGHRS, CDR2 YFSETQ. This CDR3 is built from 16 residues. Comments on this clonotype: One end of the junction is discordant with germline, which a read error may explain.

Unsorted whole blood supplied the blood RNA, and germline DNA was isolated too. With a constant-region primer, TCR beta cDNA was made from 500 ng of total RNA. Three nested multiplex PCR rounds, a slightly modified ARM-PCR, produced the libraries for TCR beta. The first two PCR rounds, approximately 10 cycles each, used TRBV1-TRBV30 forward primers and a C-beta reverse primer. A single record per CDR3 protein comes from TCRdb applying MiXCR to the multiplex PCR reads. The repertoire holds about 320,000 distinct CDR3 sequences, with more than 55% as singletons. The clonotype originates from a man aged 35-49 years with primary liver carcinoma and hepatitis B virus infection. Sequencing was done on a sample of peripheral blood. The J gene is TRBJ2-4, the V gene TRBV5-1; a weak D match, TRBD2 (6 bases). CDR3 amino acids: CASSLGTPLAKNIQYF. The CDR3 DNA reads as TGCGCCAGCAGCCTGGGGACTCCCTTAGCCAAAAACATTCAATACTTC.